This TCR beta chain is drawn from a study of shared clonotypes between healthy human individuals. In regard to this clone: The antigen is not known.

The data were produced by immunoSEQ multiplex PCR, yet TCRdb's version contains in-frame clones alone and is incomplete. The sample has some 2,500,000 clones; 80% to 95% are singletons. Trimming at V came to 5 bases and at J to 5 bases, leaving 2 bases not matched to a gene. CDR3 length equals 13 residues. Germline CDR1 is MNHNY and CDR2 is SVGAGI (reference sequence). Overall study results and limits: The study found about 5% of naive CD4 clonotypes shared across a handful of donors. Depth was large, yet rarefaction showed that sorted-subset sequencing was incomplete.

This clonotype originated in a young man in good health. Some clones in this sample may be carry-over from other donors' samples. The V call is TRBV6-6, the J call TRBJ2-5; 10 nucleotides line up with TRBD1. The specimen was naive CD4+ T cells from PBMCs. The subset: CD45RA+ positively selected. As DNA, the CDR3 is TGTGCCAGCAGTCCGGGACAGGGGGAGACCCAGTACTTC. Translated, it gives CASSPGQGETQYF.